The T cell receptor beta chain described here comes from a study of blood T cells in healthy people across ages. Study information: Template switching picked up about one barcoded beta molecule for each two T cells.

The CDR3 has 19 amino acids. Germline CDR1 and CDR2: MDHEN and SYDVKM. Trimming removed 2 bases from V and 7 bases from J; junction bases left unmatched: 18. Study-level results: Per million T cells, the diversity of TCR beta decreased roughly linearly as age advanced. There was a strong correlation between TCR beta diversity and naive T cell percentage.

Alongside a J-beta primer mix, a sample-barcoded 5' primer served in a second PCR lasting about 7 to 12 cycles. TCRdb itself ran the 5' RACE reads through MiXCR, one entry per CDR3 protein. The table records hundreds of thousands of distinct CDR3 sequences, roughly three fifths of them present only once. As for this clonotype: Its target is not known.

The sequence derives from a man aged 35 to 55 in good health. The genes are TRBV28 and TRBJ2-1, with 9 bases matching TRBD2. The sample taken for sequencing was blood. The DNA for the CDR3 is TGTGCCAGCAGTTTAAGCGGGGGGCTAGGTACTTTATCGGATAATGAGCAGTTCTTC. Its translation: CASSLSGGLGTLSDNEQFF.